Sequencing of this TCR beta chain was carried out in a study of cytotoxic CD8 clonotypes in ibrutinib-treated CLL. Study-level information: Included were approximately 10 relapsed/refractory and approximately 15 treatment-naive patients, of whom 17 to 18 were IGHV unmutated. Specimens for response were gathered following a median about a year of therapy, spanning 6 to 36.

Overall study results and limits: An increase in clonality occurred at ibrutinib response, followed by a return toward baseline at progression. Few clonotypes were public, and these shrank or held steady under treatment.

With regard to this clone: Its target is unknown.

The CDR3 consists of 15 residues. V lost 1 base to trimming and J lost 5 bases, with 14 bases between them. The germline V gene encodes CDR1 SEHNR and CDR2 FQNEAQ (reference sequence). TCRdb's copy holds only in-frame clones and misses some; the assay was immunoSEQ multiplex PCR. The sample contains tens of thousands of clones, 65% to 75% of which appear only once. The TCR comes from a human donor with chronic lymphocytic leukemia. The gene calls are TRBV7-9 and TRBJ1-1; tentatively, D is TRBD1 (5 bases). The input for sequencing was PBMCs, taken after 12 months of ibrutinib treatment. CDR3 coding DNA: TGTGCCAGCAGCTTAGATGGGGGAGGAGAGACTGAAGCTTTCTTT. This codes for CASSLDGGGETEAFF. Together with reference TRBV7-9 and TRBJ1-1, the CDR3 gives the full variable domain: DTGVSQNPRHKITKRGQNVTFRCDPISEHNRLYWYRQTLGQGPEFLTYFQNEAQLEKSRLLSDRFSAERPKGSFSTLEIQRTEQGDSAMYLCASSLDGGGETEAFFGQGTRLTVV.